This T cell receptor (beta chain) was captured by sequencing in a study of cytomegalovirus exposure and HLA in healthy donors. PCR employed 60 Vbeta and 13 Jbeta primers. The table came from immunoSEQ multiplex PCR; TCRdb's copy has only in-frame clones and leaves some out. The sample lists 120,000 or so clones; 60% to 85% were seen once. The V gene's germline CDR1 is ENHRY and CDR2 SYGVKD. The CDR3 has 17 amino acids. J lost 6 bases, V lost 4 bases, and 14 bases had no gene match. Findings and caveats of the study: In a later analysis, a genetic analysis reported fewer productive-TCR N-insertions in an Asian-associated ancestry cluster than the cohort average.

Of note for this clone: What it binds is not known.

This TCR was recovered from a woman aged 40 to 50 in good health and CMV-seropositive. Sequenced material: PBMCs. This chain joins TRBV10-3 and TRBJ2-7; 11 bases align to TRBD1. Here the CDR3 DNA reads TGTGCCATCAGTGCCATCGGTAGGTCCGGGACAGGGGGCGAGCAGTACTTC. Translated, it gives CAISAIGRSGTGGEQYF.